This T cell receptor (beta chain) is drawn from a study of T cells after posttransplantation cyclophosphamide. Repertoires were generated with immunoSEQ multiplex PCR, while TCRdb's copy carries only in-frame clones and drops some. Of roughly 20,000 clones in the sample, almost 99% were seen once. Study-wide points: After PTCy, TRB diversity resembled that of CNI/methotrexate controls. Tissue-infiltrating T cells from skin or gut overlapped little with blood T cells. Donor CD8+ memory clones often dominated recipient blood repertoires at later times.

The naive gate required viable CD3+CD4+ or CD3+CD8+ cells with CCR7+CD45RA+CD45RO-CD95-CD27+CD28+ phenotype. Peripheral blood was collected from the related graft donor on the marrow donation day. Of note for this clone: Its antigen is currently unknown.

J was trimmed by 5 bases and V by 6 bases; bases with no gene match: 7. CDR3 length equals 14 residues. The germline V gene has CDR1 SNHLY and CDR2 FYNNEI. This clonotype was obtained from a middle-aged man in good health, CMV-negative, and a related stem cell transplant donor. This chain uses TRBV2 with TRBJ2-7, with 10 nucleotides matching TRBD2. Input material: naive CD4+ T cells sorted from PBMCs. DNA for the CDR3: TGTGCCAGCAGCATAGACAGCGGGAGGGACGAGCAGTACTTC. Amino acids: CASSIDSGRDEQYF.